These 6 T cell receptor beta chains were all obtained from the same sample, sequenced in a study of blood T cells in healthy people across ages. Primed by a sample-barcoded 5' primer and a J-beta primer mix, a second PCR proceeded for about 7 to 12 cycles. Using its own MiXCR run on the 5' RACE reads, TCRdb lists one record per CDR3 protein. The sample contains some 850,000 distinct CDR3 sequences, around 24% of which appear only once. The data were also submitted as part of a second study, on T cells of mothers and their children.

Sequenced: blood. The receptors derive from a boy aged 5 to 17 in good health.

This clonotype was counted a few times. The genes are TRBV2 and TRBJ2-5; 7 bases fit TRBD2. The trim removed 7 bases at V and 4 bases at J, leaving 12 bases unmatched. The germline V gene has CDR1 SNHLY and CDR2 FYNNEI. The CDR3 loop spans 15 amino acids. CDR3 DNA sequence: TGTGCCAGCACCCTCCAGGGAGGGCGTGGAGAGACCCAGTACTTC. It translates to CASTLQGGRGETQYF.

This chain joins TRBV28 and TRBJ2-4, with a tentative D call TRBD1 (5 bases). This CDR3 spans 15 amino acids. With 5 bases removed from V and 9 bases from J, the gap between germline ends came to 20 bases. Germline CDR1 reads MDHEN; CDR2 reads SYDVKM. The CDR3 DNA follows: TGTGCCAGCAGTCCCTTGACAGCCCCCGTTGTCATTCAGTACTTC. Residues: CASSPLTAPVVIQYF.

The CDR3 DNA sequence: TGTGCCTGCTCCTCAGCAGGGTCTACTGAAAAACTGTTTTTT. Translating it yields CACSSAGSTEKLFF. The V gene is TRBV27, the J gene TRBJ1-4; D perhaps matches TRBD1 (5 bases). Germline V gene data show CDR1 as MNHEY and CDR2 as SMNVEV (reference sequence). Trimming removed 11 bases at V and 7 bases at J, with 20 bases between. The CDR3 extends over 14 amino acids.

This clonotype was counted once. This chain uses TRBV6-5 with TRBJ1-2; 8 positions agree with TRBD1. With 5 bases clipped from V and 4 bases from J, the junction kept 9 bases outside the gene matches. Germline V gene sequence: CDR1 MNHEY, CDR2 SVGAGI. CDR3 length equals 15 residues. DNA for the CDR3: TGTGCCAGCAGTGACGCTCAGGGGGCCGGCTATGGCTACACCTTC. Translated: CASSDAQGAGYGYTF.

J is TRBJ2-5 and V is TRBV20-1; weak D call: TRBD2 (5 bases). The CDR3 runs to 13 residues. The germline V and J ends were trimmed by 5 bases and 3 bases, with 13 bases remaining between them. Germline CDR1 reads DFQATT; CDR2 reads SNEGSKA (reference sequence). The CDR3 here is CSAPGKKEETQYF. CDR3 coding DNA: TGCAGTGCTCCCGGGAAGAAGGAAGAGACCCAGTACTTC.

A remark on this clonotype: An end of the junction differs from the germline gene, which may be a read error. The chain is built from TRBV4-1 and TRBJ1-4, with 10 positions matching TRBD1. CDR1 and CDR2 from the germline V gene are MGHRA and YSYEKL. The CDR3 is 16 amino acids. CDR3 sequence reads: CASSHDPGQGNGKLFF. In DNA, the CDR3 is TGCGCCAGCAGCCATGATCCGGGACAGGGGAATGGAAAACTGTTTTTT.